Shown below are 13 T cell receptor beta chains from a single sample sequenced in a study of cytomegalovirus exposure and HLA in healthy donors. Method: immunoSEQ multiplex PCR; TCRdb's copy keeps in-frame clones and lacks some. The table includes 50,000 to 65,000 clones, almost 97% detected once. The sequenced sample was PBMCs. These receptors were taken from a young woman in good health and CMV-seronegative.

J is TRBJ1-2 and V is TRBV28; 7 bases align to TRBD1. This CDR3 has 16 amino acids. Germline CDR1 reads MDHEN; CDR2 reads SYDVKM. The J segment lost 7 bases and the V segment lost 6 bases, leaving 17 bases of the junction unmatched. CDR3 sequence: CASSHPNEGARGGYTF. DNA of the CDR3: TGTGCCAGCAGCCACCCGAACGAGGGGGCCCGAGGTGGCTACACCTTC.

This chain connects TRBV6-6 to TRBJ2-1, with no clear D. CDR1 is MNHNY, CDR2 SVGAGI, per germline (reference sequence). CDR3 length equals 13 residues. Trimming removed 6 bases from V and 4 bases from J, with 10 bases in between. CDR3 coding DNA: TGTGCCAGCAGGCCCGACAAGTACAATGAGCAGTTCTTC. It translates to CASRPDKYNEQFF.

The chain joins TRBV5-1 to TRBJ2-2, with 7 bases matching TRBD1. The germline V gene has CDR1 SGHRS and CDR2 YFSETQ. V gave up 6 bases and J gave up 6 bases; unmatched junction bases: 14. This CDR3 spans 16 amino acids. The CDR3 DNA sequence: TGCGCCAGCACCCAAGGACAGGCTGTGCGGTCCGGGGAGCTGTTTTTT. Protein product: CASTQGQAVRSGELFF.

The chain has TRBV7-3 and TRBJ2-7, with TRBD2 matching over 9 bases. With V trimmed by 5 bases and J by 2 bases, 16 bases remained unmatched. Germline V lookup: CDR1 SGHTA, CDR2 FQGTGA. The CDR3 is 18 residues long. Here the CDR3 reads CASSPGTSIAPYPYEQYF. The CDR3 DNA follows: TGTGCCAGCAGCCCGGGGACTAGCATTGCCCCGTACCCCTACGAGCAGTACTTC.

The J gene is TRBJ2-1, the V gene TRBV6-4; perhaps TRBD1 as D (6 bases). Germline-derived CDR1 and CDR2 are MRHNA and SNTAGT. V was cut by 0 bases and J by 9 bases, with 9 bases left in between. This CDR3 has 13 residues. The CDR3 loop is CASSDSGAGEQFF. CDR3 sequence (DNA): TGTGCCAGCAGTGACTCGGGGGCTGGTGAGCAGTTCTTC.

CDR3 sequence reads: CASSPETGSSSEAFF. DNA for the CDR3: TGTGCCAGCTCACCAGAGACAGGGTCATCGTCTGAAGCTTTCTTT. This chain joins TRBV18 and TRBJ1-1; TRBD1 aligns across 7 bases. V lost 2 bases and J lost 6; bases outside the gene matches: 9. This CDR3 is built from 15 residues. Looked up from germline, CDR1 is KGHSH and CDR2 is LQKENI.

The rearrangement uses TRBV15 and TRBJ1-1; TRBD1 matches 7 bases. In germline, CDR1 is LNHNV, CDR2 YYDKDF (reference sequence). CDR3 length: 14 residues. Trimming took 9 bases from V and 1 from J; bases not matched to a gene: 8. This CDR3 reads CATRSGQPNTEAFF. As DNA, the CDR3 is TGTGCCACAAGGTCGGGACAGCCGAACACTGAAGCTTTCTTT.

The CDR3 sequence is CASMEQGHTGELFF. CDR3 bases: TGTGCCAGCATGGAACAGGGGCACACCGGGGAGCTGTTTTTT. The chain joins TRBV2 to TRBJ2-2; 7 nucleotides match TRBD1. Germline V gives CDR1 SNHLY, CDR2 FYNNEI. The trim removed 7 bases at V and 3 bases at J, leaving 5 bases unmatched. This CDR3 has 14 residues.

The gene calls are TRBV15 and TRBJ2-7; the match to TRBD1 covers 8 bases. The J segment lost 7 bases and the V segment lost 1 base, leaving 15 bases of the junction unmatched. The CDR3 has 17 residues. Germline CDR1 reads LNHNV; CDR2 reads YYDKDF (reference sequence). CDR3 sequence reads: CATSRGWATGVGFEQYF. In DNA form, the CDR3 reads TGTGCCACCAGCAGAGGTTGGGCGACAGGGGTGGGATTTGAGCAGTACTTC.

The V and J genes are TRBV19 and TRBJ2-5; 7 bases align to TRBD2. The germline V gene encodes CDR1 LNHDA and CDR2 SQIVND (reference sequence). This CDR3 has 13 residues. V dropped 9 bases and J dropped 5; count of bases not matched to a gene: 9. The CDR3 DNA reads TGTGCCAGCCGCCGCACGCGGGGGGAGACCCAGTACTTC. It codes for CASRRTRGETQYF. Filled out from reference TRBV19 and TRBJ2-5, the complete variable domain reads DGGITQSPKYLFRKEGQNVTLSCEQNLNHDAMYWYRQDPGQGLRLIYYSQIVNDFQKGDIAEGYSVSREKKESFPLTVTSAQKNPTAFYLCASRRTRGETQYFGPGTRLLVL.

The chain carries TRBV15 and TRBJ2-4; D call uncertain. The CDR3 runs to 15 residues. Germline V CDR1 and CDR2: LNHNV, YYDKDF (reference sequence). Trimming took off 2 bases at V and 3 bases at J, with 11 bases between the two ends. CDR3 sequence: CATSRPQALKNIQYF. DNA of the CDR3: TGTGCCACCAGCAGACCGCAGGCGCTCAAAAACATTCAGTACTTC. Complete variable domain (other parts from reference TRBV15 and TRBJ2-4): DAMVIQNPRYQVTQFGKPVTLSCSQTLNHNVMYWYQQKSSQAPKLLFHYYDKDFNNEADTPDNFQSRRPNTSFCFLDIRSPGLGDTAMYLCATSRPQALKNIQYFGAGTRLSVL.

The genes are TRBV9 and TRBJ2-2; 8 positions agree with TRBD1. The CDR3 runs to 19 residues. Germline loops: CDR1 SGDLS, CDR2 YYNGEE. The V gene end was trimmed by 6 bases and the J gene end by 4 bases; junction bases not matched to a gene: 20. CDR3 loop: CASNPGRGQAGGFTGELFF. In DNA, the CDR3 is TGTGCCAGCAACCCAGGACGAGGACAGGCAGGGGGCTTCACCGGGGAGCTGTTTTTT.

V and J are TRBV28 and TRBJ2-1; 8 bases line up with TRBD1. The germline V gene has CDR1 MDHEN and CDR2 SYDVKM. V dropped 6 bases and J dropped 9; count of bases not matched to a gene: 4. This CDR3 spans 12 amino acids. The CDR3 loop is CASSATGGEQFF. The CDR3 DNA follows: TGTGCCAGCAGCGCCACAGGGGGTGAGCAGTTCTTC.